This TCR beta chain originates from a study of shared clonotypes between healthy human individuals. Study observations and caveats: Enrolling few donors narrowed the genetic and exposure-history diversity that was represented.

Germline V gene sequence: CDR1 MGHDK, CDR2 SYGVNS. With V trimmed by 4 bases and J by 2 bases, 4 bases remained unmatched. This CDR3 is 15 amino acids long. Several immunoSEQ 96-well plates shared each subset's DNA, each plate a replicate. Clones were sequenced by immunoSEQ multiplex PCR, and TCRdb holds only the in-frame ones, with some missing. The sample comprises 2 million to 2.5 million clones, just under 95% of which are singletons, and about 1.1% rests with the top ten. Turning to this clone: No antigen is known for it.

Terminally differentiated effector memory CD45RA+ cells were excluded by CCR7 positive selection of CD45RO-negative cells. The V call is TRBV25-1, the J call TRBJ2-7; TRBD2 matches 11 bases. The specimen was naive CD8+ T cells sorted from blood. The receptor was derived from a young man in good health. The CDR3 DNA follows: TGTGCCAGCAGTGGGGGACTAGCGGAGCCCTACGAGCAGTACTTC. Its translation is CASSGGLAEPYEQYF.